One and the same sample provided the 2 T cell receptor beta chains below, sequenced in a study of shared clonotypes between healthy human individuals. TCRdb's copy holds only in-frame clones and misses some; the assay was immunoSEQ multiplex PCR. The sample lists roughly 2.2 million clones; approximately 93% were seen once. Specimen: naive CD4+ T cells from PBMCs. Subset indicated: CD45RA+ positively selected. These receptors were taken from a young man in good health. Some clones in this sample may be carry-over from other donors' samples.

This chain joins TRBV5-1 and TRBJ2-1; 8 positions match TRBD2. V gave up 1 base and J gave up 5 bases; unmatched junction bases: 5. The length of the CDR3 is 15 residues. The germline V gene encodes CDR1 SGHRS and CDR2 YFSETQ. CDR3 residues: CASSLPSGSNNEQFF. The DNA for the CDR3 is TGCGCCAGCAGCTTGCCCAGCGGGAGCAACAATGAGCAGTTCTTC.

V and J are TRBV14 and TRBJ1-1; TRBD1 might be the D (6 bases). CDR1 and CDR2 from the germline V gene are SGHDN and FVKESK. The CDR3 loop spans 16 amino acids. Trimming removed 1 base from V and 3 bases from J, with 15 bases in between. The CDR3 sequence is CASSQGDISWDTEAFF. The CDR3 DNA reads as TGTGCCAGCAGCCAAGGGGACATCTCGTGGGACACTGAAGCTTTCTTT. The entire variable domain, with the rest obtained from reference TRBV14 and TRBJ1-1, is as follows: EAGVTQFPSHSVIEKGQTVTLRCDPISGHDNLYWYRRVMGKEIKFLLHFVKESKQDESGMPNNRFLAERTGGTYSTLKVQPAELEDSGVYFCASSQGDISWDTEAFFGQGTRLTVV.